The 15 T cell receptor beta chains reported below all come from one sample, sequenced in a study of OX40 agonist ivuxolimab in advanced cancers. Sequencing used immunoSEQ multiplex PCR; TCRdb keeps in-frame clones, though not all of them. This table holds roughly 40,000 clones, around 83% found once. The source was CD4+ or CD8+ T cells sorted from blood, collected in a trial of the OX40 agonist ivuxolimab. All receptors derive from an adult with an advanced solid tumor such as melanoma, head and neck, liver or kidney cancer.

V gene TRBV7-8 combines with J gene TRBJ1-1; TRBD1 is a possible D gene (6 bases). The V gene's germline CDR1 is SGHVS and CDR2 FQNEAQ. V was shortened by 7 bases and J by 5 bases, with 17 bases between the two germline ends. The CDR3 runs 14 residues. The CDR3 bases are TGTGCCAGCACCCAAGCGGGGGGGCGGACTGAAGCTTTCTTT. This encodes CASTQAGGRTEAFF. Using reference TRBV7-8 and TRBJ1-1 for the parts outside the CDR3, the full variable domain is GAGVSQSPRYKVAKRGQDVALRCDPISGHVSLFWYQQALGQGPEFLTYFQNEAQLDKSGLPSDRFFAERPEGSVSTLKIQRTQQEDSAVYLCASTQAGGRTEAFFGQGTRLTVV.

The rearrangement links TRBV9 to TRBJ1-1; no definite D call. V was shortened by 0 bases and J by 1 base, with 7 bases between the two germline ends. Germline loops: CDR1 SGDLS, CDR2 YYNGEE. This CDR3 region has 14 residues. The chain's CDR3 is CASSVVPPNTEAFF. In DNA, the CDR3 is TGTGCCAGCAGCGTAGTCCCACCGAACACTGAAGCTTTCTTT.

The chain combines TRBV29-1 with TRBJ2-2, with 9 bases aligning to TRBD1. The CDR3 spans 16 residues. CDR1 and CDR2 (germline): SQVTM, ANQGSEA. The V segment lost 0 bases and the J segment 4 bases; nucleotides outside the gene matches: 6. The CDR3 is CSVEEPKTGGTGELFF. DNA of the CDR3: TGCAGCGTTGAAGAGCCGAAGACAGGGGGCACCGGGGAGCTGTTTTTT.

Comment on this clone: With a much larger clone just one base away, this may be a read error. Other DNA sequences in this sample translate to the same CDR3. This sequence joins TRBV7-3 and TRBJ2-1, with 10 bases aligning to TRBD2. The V and J ends lost 2 bases and 4 bases, in that order; junction bases with no gene match: 8. The length of the CDR3 is 17 residues. Per germline, CDR1 SGHTA and CDR2 FQGTGA. The CDR3 coding sequence is TGTGCCAGCAGCTTATCGCCTAGCGGGAGAGGTTACAATGAGCAGTTCTTC. It is translated as CASSLSPSGRGYNEQFF.

This clone was recorded many times. The chain uses TRBV27 and TRBJ2-3; D gene unclear. The CDR3 sequence is 15 residues long. Per the germline V gene, CDR1 is MNHEY and CDR2 is SMNVEV (reference sequence). V was cut by 6 bases and J by 1 base, with 14 bases left in between. CDR3 DNA: TGTGCCAGCAGGATCACCGTGCTGGGCACAGATACGCAGTATTTT. Translation gives CASRITVLGTDTQYF.

A single count supports this clone. The chain recombines TRBV19 with TRBJ2-7, with 8 bases matching TRBD2. Germline V gene data show CDR1 as LNHDA and CDR2 as SQIVND (reference sequence). The junction had 6 bases not matched to a gene; V was cut back by 6 bases and J by 2 bases. The CDR3 covers 14 residues. The CDR3 spells CASSTAGGPYEQYF. The DNA for the CDR3 is TGTGCCAGTAGCACGGCGGGAGGCCCCTACGAGCAGTACTTC.

This chain joins TRBV4-3 and TRBJ2-5; D is uncertain. The CDR3 totals 14 residues. The V end lost 4 bases, the J end lost 4 bases, and 13 bases lay between the germline ends. Germline V gene sequence: CDR1 LGHNA, CDR2 YSLEER. The CDR3 nucleotides read TGCGCCAGCAGCCCCTCCGGGTTGAGAGAGACCCAGTACTTC. Translation: CASSPSGLRETQYF.

This chain uses TRBV2 with TRBJ1-1; tentative D call: TRBD1 (6 bases). The CDR3 totals 14 residues. Deletions cut 6 bases from V and 0 bases from J, with 11 bases between. Germline values: CDR1 SNHLY, CDR2 FYNNEI. The CDR3 DNA reads TGTGCCAGCAGAGAACAGGGTCTGAACACTGAAGCTTTCTTT. The encoded protein is CASREQGLNTEAFF.

In this sample, this clone turned up a few times. A junction end diverges from the germline sequence, so it may reflect a read error. The chain joins TRBV4-3 to TRBJ1-2; D not resolved. Germline lookup yields CDR1 LGHNA and CDR2 YSLEER. CDR3 length: 12 amino acids. CDR3: CASSQDQGFLYF. The CDR3 DNA reads as TGCGCCAGCAGCCAAGATCAAGGGTTTCTCTATTTC.

J is TRBJ2-2 and V is TRBV27, with D maybe TRBD1 (5 bases). There are 18 residues in the CDR3. Germline CDR1 MNHEY, CDR2 SMNVEV (reference sequence). Trimming cost V 0 bases and J 9 bases, with 23 bases left between them. The CDR3, as DNA: TGTGCCAGCAGTTTATCCCCCATGGTGGGCACTGCAGGGCGGGAGCTGTTTTTT. Amino acids: CASSLSPMVGTAGRELFF.

The chain combines TRBV5-1 with TRBJ2-5, with 10 bases lining up with TRBD1. Germline-derived CDR1 and CDR2 are SGHRS and YFSETQ. The length of the CDR3 is 16 residues. With V trimmed by 2 bases and J by 5 bases, 9 bases remained unmatched. CDR3: CASSLPPETGGETQYF. CDR3 in DNA: TGCGCCAGCAGCTTACCCCCCGAGACAGGGGGCGAGACCCAGTACTTC.

The chain carries TRBV6-5 and TRBJ1-5; D is ambiguous. The germline V and J ends were trimmed by 2 bases and 7 bases, with 9 bases remaining between them. Germline lookup yields CDR1 MNHEY and CDR2 SVGAGI. The CDR3 consists of 13 residues. The CDR3 nucleotides read TGTGCCAGCAGTTACGGGATAGAACAGCCCCAGCATTTT. Translated: CASSYGIEQPQHF.

The rearrangement links TRBV6-1 to TRBJ1-5; D ambiguous. V was pared by 0 bases and J by 6 bases, with 9 bases between. Germline CDR1 reads MNHNS; CDR2 reads SASEGT. The CDR3 length is 14 residues. The CDR3: CASSEAGSGQPQHF. For the CDR3, the DNA is TGTGCCAGCAGTGAAGCTGGGTCGGGTCAGCCCCAGCATTTT.

The chain combines TRBV20-1 with TRBJ2-7; no firm D call. This CDR3 has 11 residues. Germline V gene data show CDR1 as DFQATT and CDR2 as SNEGSKA (reference sequence). V was shortened by 2 bases and J by 6 bases, with 8 bases between the two germline ends. This chain's CDR3 is CSARWGSEQYF. The CDR3 nucleotides are TGCAGTGCTAGATGGGGATCCGAGCAGTACTTC.

The chain employs TRBV10-3 and TRBJ2-1; D is ambiguous. CDR1 and CDR2 (germline): ENHRY, SYGVKD. The CDR3 runs 15 residues. V was cut by 2 bases and J by 5 bases, with 13 bases left in between. The CDR3 DNA follows: TGTGCCATCAGTGAGGAAGGTTATCTTCACAATGAGCAGTTCTTC. It specifies CAISEEGYLHNEQFF.